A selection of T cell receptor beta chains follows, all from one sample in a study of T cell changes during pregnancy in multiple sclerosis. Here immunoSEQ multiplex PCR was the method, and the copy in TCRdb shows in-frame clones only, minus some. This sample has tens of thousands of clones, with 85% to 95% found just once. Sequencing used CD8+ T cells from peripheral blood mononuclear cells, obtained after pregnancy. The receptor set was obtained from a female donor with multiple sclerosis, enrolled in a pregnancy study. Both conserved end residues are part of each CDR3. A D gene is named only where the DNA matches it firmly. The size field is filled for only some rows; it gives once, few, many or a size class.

CASSVRQADSGANVLTF TGTGCCAGCAGCGTACGGCAGGCAGACTCTGGGGCCAACGTCCTGACTTTC 17 TRBV9 NA NA TRBJ2-6
CASSHEPSRGEQYF TGCGCCAGCAGCCACGAGCCTAGCCGAGGAGAGCAGTACTTC 14 TRBV4-1 NA NA TRBJ2-7
CASSPGLAGYEQYF TGTGCCAGCAGCCCTGGACTAGCGGGCTACGAGCAGTACTTC 14 TRBV27 NA TRBD2 TRBJ2-7
CASSAGLADSYEQYF TGTGCCAGCAGCGCGGGACTAGCGGACTCCTACGAGCAGTACTTC 15 TRBV7-8 NA TRBD2 TRBJ2-7
CASSLGGFTGELFF TGTGCCAGCAGCTTAGGGGGCTTCACCGGGGAGCTGTTTTTT 14 TRBV11-2 NA NA TRBJ2-2
CATAAPGGSPLHF TGTGCCACCGCAGCGCCCGGGGGGTCACCCCTCCACTTT 13 TRBV5-4 NA NA TRBJ1-6
CASSPGFMNTEAFF TGTGCCAGCAGCCCGGGTTTTATGAACACTGAAGCTTTCTTT 14 TRBV7-3 NA NA TRBJ1-1
CAWKRVPWDEQFF TGTGCCTGGAAGCGGGTCCCTTGGGATGAGCAGTTCTTC 13 TRBV30 NA NA TRBJ2-1
CASSLASGGKVEQYF TGTGCCAGCAGCCTGGCCTCAGGGGGTAAAGTGGAGCAGTACTTC 15 TRBV7-9 NA TRBD1 TRBJ2-7
CASSLLGVQETQYF TGTGCCAGCAGTCTCCTAGGGGTTCAAGAGACCCAGTACTTC 14 TRBV6-1 NA NA TRBJ2-5
CASSLTKGANYGYTF TGTGCCAGCAGTTTAACGAAGGGAGCTAACTATGGCTACACCTTC 15 TRBV27 NA NA TRBJ1-2
CASSVGAGAGNTIYF TGTGCCAGCAGCGTAGGGGCAGGGGCAGGAAACACCATATATTTT 15 TRBV9 NA NA TRBJ1-3
CASRSSGTGDQETQYF TGTGCCAGCAGGTCATCCGGGACAGGTGACCAAGAGACCCAGTACTTC 16 TRBV7-9 NA TRBD1 TRBJ2-5
CASSKETESKDSNQPQHF TGTGCCAGCAGCAAAGAGACAGAAAGTAAGGATAGCAATCAGCCCCAGCATTTT 18 TRBV21-1 NA NA TRBJ1-5
CASSPGGDQFF TGCGCCAGCAGCCCGGGCGGGGATCAGTTCTTC 11 TRBV5-1 NA NA TRBJ2-1
CASSPSPRSPDTQYF TGTGCCAGCAGCCCCTCCCCGAGATCCCCAGATACGCAGTATTTT 15 TRBV7-9 NA NA TRBJ2-3
CAISEGQGAVGNTIYF TGTGCCATCAGTGAGGGGCAGGGGGCGGTTGGAAACACCATATATTTT 16 TRBV10-3 NA TRBD1 TRBJ1-3
CASILSRGGATNEKLFF TGTGCCAGCATTCTATCGCGAGGGGGCGCGACTAATGAAAAACTGTTTTTT 17 TRBV6-4 NA TRBD1 TRBJ1-4
CSVEGPSYEQYF TGCAGCGTTGAGGGCCCCTCCTACGAGCAGTACTTC 12 TRBV29-1 NA NA TRBJ2-7
CASSLDVAGRPYGYTF TGCGCCAGCAGCTTGGATGTGGCAGGGAGGCCCTATGGCTACACCTTC 16 TRBV5-1 once NA TRBJ1-2
CASSVVSWGAYNEQFF TGTGCCAGCAGCGTAGTTAGTTGGGGGGCCTACAATGAGCAGTTCTTC 16 TRBV9 NA NA TRBJ2-1
CASSLGQLYQETQYF TGTGCCAGCAGCTTAGGACAGCTGTACCAAGAGACCCAGTACTTC 15 TRBV7-2 NA NA TRBJ2-5
CASSPTGGRETQYF TGTGCCAGCTCACCGACAGGGGGCCGGGAGACCCAGTACTTC 14 TRBV18 NA TRBD1 TRBJ2-5
CATGLVAGGSYNEQFF TGTGCCACCGGGCTGGTAGCGGGAGGTTCCTACAATGAGCAGTTCTTC 16 TRBV19 NA TRBD2 TRBJ2-1
CASSQDTGEERQQYF TGCGCCAGCAGCCAAGATACGGGGGAAGAGAGACAGCAGTACTTC 15 TRBV4-1 NA NA TRBJ2-7
CASRSRRGGNNEQFF TGTGCCAGCAGGTCGCGGCGGGGGGGCAACAATGAGCAGTTCTTC 15 TRBV4-2 NA TRBD2 TRBJ2-1
CASSFRQGATGELFF TGTGCCAGCAGTTTCAGGCAGGGGGCCACCGGGGAGCTGTTTTTT 15 TRBV27 NA TRBD1 TRBJ2-2
CASSLGGAGGEAFF TGTGCCAGCAGTTTAGGCGGCGCGGGAGGTGAAGCTTTCTTT 14 TRBV27 NA NA TRBJ1-1
CASSSPVDRAAEAFF TGTGCCAGCAGCTCACCCGTCGACAGGGCCGCTGAAGCTTTCTTT 15 TRBV7-9 NA TRBD1 TRBJ1-1
CASTYLEGGYGYTF TGTGCCAGCACCTACCTTGAGGGGGGGTATGGCTACACCTTC 14 TRBV6-6 NA NA TRBJ1-2
CASSSLLVGGIFGETQYF TGTGCCAGCAGTAGTCTACTAGTGGGCGGGATCTTCGGGGAGACCCAGTACTTC 18 TRBV27 once NA TRBJ2-5
CASSAGTTKPTDTQYF TGTGCCAGCAGTGCTGGGACTACCAAGCCCACAGATACGCAGTATTTT 16 TRBV28 NA TRBD2 TRBJ2-3
CASSLGLAGEADTQYF TGTGCCAGCAGCTTGGGACTAGCGGGAGAAGCAGATACGCAGTATTTT 16 TRBV5-6 NA TRBD2 TRBJ2-3
CASTPGDRASEAFF TGTGCCAGCACCCCCGGGGACAGGGCTAGTGAAGCTTTCTTT 14 TRBV13 NA TRBD1 TRBJ1-1
CASRLGGAEAFF TGTGCCAGCCGTTTGGGGGGAGCTGAAGCTTTCTTT 12 TRBV7-9 NA NA TRBJ1-1
CASRSGLAEAYEQYF TGTGCCAGCAGATCCGGACTAGCGGAGGCCTACGAGCAGTACTTC 15 TRBV28 NA TRBD2 TRBJ2-7
CASSHQGENTEAFF TGCGCCAGCAGCCATCAGGGGGAAAACACTGAAGCTTTCTTT 14 TRBV4-1 NA TRBD1 TRBJ1-1
CASSPRDRGPSGANVLTF TGTGCCAGCAGCCCTCGGGACAGGGGTCCCTCTGGGGCCAACGTCCTGACTTTC 18 TRBV7-9 NA TRBD1 TRBJ2-6
CASSEREVWYEQFF TGTGCCAGCAGCGAGCGGGAGGTTTGGTATGAGCAGTTCTTC 14 TRBV9 NA TRBD2 TRBJ2-1
CAWSEGGEGTQYF TGTGCCTGGAGTGAGGGAGGGGAGGGGACCCAGTACTTC 13 TRBV30 NA TRBD2 TRBJ2-5
CASSLGGVWVSNEQFF TGTGCCAGCAGCTTAGGAGGAGTATGGGTATCCAATGAGCAGTTCTTC 16 TRBV7-6 NA NA TRBJ2-1
CASTVGGISQETQYF TGTGCCAGCACCGTGGGAGGTATATCCCAAGAGACCCAGTACTTC 15 TRBV7-6 NA NA TRBJ2-5
CASSDPRDRSENEQFF TGTGCCAGCAGCGATCCCAGGGACAGGTCTGAGAATGAGCAGTTCTTC 16 TRBV2 NA TRBD1 TRBJ2-1
CSALPTSGTEAFF TGCAGCGCCCTACCCACTAGCGGGACTGAAGCTTTCTTT 13 TRBV29-1 few NA TRBJ1-1
CASSPGREAFF TGTGCCAGCTCACCGGGCAGGGAAGCTTTCTTT 11 TRBV18 NA NA TRBJ1-1